The rows below give T cell receptor beta chains drawn from one sample of a study of control samples from healthy donors and cancer patients. Data came from immunoSEQ multiplex PCR; TCRdb stores just in-frame clones and leaves some out. The sample consists of roughly 120,000 clones, about 92% of them appearing once. Sequencing was performed on PBMCs. Receptors were obtained from a man aged 45-65 years with head and neck cancer. CDR3s include the opening cysteine and the closing phenylalanine or tryptophan. D genes are given only for firm matches. Size tells how often a clone was seen (once, few, many) or the class of an expanded clone, and some rows leave it out.

v_gene	abundance	j_gene	d_gene	len	CDR3nt	CDR3aa
TRBV6-1	NA	TRBJ1-3	NA	13	TGTGCCAGCAGTGACGGATTTGGAAACACCATATATTTT	CASSDGFGNTIYF
TRBV7-3	once	TRBJ2-1	TRBD2	16	TGTGCCAGCAGTGAGCGGGGGTGGAATGACTACAATGAGCAGTTCTTC	CASSERGWNDYNEQFF
TRBV4-3	NA	TRBJ1-5	NA	15	TGCGCCAGCAGCCAAGACAGGGCAAGCAATCAGCCCCAGCATTTT	CASSQDRASNQPQHF
TRBV7-9	NA	TRBJ1-3	NA	14	TGTGCCAGCAGGCGAGACAGCTCTGGAAACACCATATATTTT	CASRRDSSGNTIYF
TRBV4-3	NA	TRBJ1-2	NA	14	TGCGCCAGCAGCCAAGCTACCGGTATCTATGGCTACACCTTC	CASSQATGIYGYTF
TRBV5-6	NA	TRBJ1-2	TRBD1	16	TGTGCCAGCAGCTTCCCTCCCAGGGGGCAACTAGATGGCTACACCTTC	CASSFPPRGQLDGYTF
TRBV30	once	TRBJ1-2	TRBD1	16	TGTGCCTGGAGAGGAAAGGGGGCGGATAAAAACTATGGCTACACCTTC	CAWRGKGADKNYGYTF
TRBV12-3/TRBV12-4	NA	TRBJ1-1	NA	11	TGTGCCAGCAGTTTCGGTTGGGAAGCTTTCTTT	CASSFGWEAFF
TRBV7-9	NA	TRBJ2-7	NA	16	TGTGCCAGCAGCTTAGCCGGGACTTACAAGTCCTACGAGCAGTACTTC	CASSLAGTYKSYEQYF
TRBV18	NA	TRBJ1-2	NA	12	TGTGCCAGCTCACTCAGGGCCGATGGCTACACCTTC	CASSLRADGYTF
TRBV3-1/TRBV3-2	NA	TRBJ2-3	NA	13	TGTGCCAGCAAGGACACAAGCACAGATACGCAGTATTTT	CASKDTSTDTQYF
TRBV6-5	NA	TRBJ1-5	NA	15	TGTGCCAGCATCCCCGGACCCCTAGCAGGTCAGCCCCAGCATTTT	CASIPGPLAGQPQHF
TRBV30	NA	TRBJ2-3	TRBD2	15	TGTGCCTGGAGCCTAGCGGGGGGGGGCACAGATACGCAGTATTTT	CAWSLAGGGTDTQYF
TRBV5-5	NA	TRBJ1-5	TRBD1	15	TGTGCCAGCAGCTTGGAACAGGGGGCTAATCAGCCCCAGCATTTT	CASSLEQGANQPQHF
TRBV20-1	once	TRBJ2-1	NA	13	TGCAGTGCTAGTTCCGGGGCGAACAATGAGCAGTTCTTC	CSASSGANNEQFF
TRBV28	NA	TRBJ2-5	NA	16	TGTGCCAGCAGCTCTCTGGGTGGGACGGTACAAGAGACCCAGTACTTC	CASSSLGGTVQETQYF
TRBV12-3/TRBV12-4	NA	TRBJ1-2	NA	11	TGTGCCAGCAGTACATACTATGGCTACACCTTC	CASSTYYGYTF
TRBV28	few	TRBJ1-6	NA	15	TGTGCCAGCAAAGGGGGGGGGACTGATAATTCACCCCTCCACTTT	CASKGGGTDNSPLHF
TRBV6-4	NA	TRBJ1-5	TRBD1	16	TGTGCCAGCAGTGACTCAAAGGGGGCGGGCAATCAGCCCCAGCATTTT	CASSDSKGAGNQPQHF
TRBV7-2	NA	TRBJ1-4	NA	12	TGTGCCAGCAGCTTGGTGGAAGAAAAACTGTTTTTT	CASSLVEEKLFF
TRBV27	once	TRBJ2-7	NA	14	TGTGCCAGCAGCTGGGATGGGGGCTCCTACGAGCAGTACTTC	CASSWDGGSYEQYF
TRBV21-1	NA	TRBJ1-1	NA	19	TGTGCCAGCAGCAATTTAGGCACCGCGCTCGGACAGACGAACACTGAAGCTTTCTTT	CASSNLGTALGQTNTEAFF
TRBV7-2	NA	TRBJ2-7	NA	14	TGTGCCAGCAGCCTAGGGCCTTCCGCCCACGAGCAGTACTTC	CASSLGPSAHEQYF
TRBV5-6	NA	TRBJ2-7	NA	14	TGTGCCAGCAGCTTGGGAGGGCCGACCTCAGAGCAGTACTTC	CASSLGGPTSEQYF